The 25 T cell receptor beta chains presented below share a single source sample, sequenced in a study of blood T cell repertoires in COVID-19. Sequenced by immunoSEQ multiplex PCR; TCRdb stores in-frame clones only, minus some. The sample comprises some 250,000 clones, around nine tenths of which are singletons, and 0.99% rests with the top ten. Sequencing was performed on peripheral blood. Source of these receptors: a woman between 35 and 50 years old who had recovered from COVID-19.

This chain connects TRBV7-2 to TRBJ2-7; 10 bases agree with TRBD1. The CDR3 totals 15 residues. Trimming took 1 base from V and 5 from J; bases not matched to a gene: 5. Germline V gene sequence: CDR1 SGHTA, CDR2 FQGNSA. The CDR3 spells CASSLVGQGSHEQYV. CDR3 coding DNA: TGTGCCAGCAGCTTAGTGGGACAGGGGTCCCACGAGCAGTACGTC.

The CDR3 reads CASTSTGTGFAGELFF. The CDR3 DNA reads TGCGCCAGCACCTCGACCGGGACAGGGTTCGCCGGGGAGCTGTTTTTT. The chain is built from TRBV5-1 and TRBJ2-2; 9 bases map to TRBD1. This CDR3 spans 16 amino acids. J gave up 6 bases and V 6 bases, and 12 bases lay outside the gene matches. Germline assignment: CDR1 SGHRS and CDR2 YFSETQ.

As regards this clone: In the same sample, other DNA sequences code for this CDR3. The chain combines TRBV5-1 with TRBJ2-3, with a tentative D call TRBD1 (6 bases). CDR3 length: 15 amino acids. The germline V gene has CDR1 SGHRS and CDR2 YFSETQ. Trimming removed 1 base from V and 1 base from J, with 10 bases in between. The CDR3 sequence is CASSLRGMGTDTQYF. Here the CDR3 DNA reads TGCGCCAGCAGCTTGAGGGGGATGGGCACAGATACGCAGTATTTT.

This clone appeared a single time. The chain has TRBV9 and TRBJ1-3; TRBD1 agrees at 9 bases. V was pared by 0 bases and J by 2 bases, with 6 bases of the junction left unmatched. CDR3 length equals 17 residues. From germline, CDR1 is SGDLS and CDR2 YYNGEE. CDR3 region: CASSVGGTGKAGNTIYF. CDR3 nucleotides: TGTGCCAGCAGCGTAGGGGGGACAGGGAAGGCTGGAAACACCATATATTTT.

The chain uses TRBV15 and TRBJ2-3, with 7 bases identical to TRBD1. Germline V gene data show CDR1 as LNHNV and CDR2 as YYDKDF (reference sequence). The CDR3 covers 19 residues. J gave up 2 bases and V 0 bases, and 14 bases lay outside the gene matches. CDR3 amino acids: CATSRDPPTTGRYTDTQYF. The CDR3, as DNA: TGTGCCACCAGCAGAGATCCCCCTACGACAGGGAGATACACAGATACGCAGTATTTT.

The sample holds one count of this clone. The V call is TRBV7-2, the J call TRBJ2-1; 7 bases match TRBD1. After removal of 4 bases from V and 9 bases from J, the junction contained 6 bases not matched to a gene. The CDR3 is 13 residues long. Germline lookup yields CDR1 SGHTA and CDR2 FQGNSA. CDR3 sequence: CASSYGQAGEQFF. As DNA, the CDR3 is TGTGCCAGCAGCTACGGACAGGCGGGTGAGCAGTTCTTC.

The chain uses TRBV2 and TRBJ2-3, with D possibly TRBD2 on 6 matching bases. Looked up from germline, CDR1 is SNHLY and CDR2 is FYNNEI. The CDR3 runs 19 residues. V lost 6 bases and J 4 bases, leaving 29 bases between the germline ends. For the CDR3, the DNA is TGTGCCAGCAGGACCCACCCGGGACTCGGAGGGGCTAGACCAGATACGCAGTATTTT. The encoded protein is CASRTHPGLGGARPDTQYF.

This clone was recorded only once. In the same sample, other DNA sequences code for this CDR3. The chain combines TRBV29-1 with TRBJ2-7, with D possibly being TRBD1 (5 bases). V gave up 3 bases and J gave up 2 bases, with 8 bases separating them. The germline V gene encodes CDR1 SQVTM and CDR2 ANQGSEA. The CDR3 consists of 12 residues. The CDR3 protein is CSVEGQTYEQYF. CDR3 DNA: TGCAGCGTTGAGGGGCAGACCTACGAGCAGTACTTC.

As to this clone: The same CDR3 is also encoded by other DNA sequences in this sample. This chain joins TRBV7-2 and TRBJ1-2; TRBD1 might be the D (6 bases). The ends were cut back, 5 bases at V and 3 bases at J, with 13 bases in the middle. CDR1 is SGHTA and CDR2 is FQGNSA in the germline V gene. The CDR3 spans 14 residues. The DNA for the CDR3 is TGTGCCAGCAGCCCAGGGGTCGGAGACTATGGCTACACCTTC. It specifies CASSPGVGDYGYTF.

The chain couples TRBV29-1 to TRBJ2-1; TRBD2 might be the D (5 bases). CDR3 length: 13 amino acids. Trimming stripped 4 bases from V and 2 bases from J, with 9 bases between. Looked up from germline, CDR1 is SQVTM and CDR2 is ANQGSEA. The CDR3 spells CSVGPSTYNEQFF. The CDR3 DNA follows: TGCAGCGTTGGGCCTAGCACCTACAATGAGCAGTTCTTC.

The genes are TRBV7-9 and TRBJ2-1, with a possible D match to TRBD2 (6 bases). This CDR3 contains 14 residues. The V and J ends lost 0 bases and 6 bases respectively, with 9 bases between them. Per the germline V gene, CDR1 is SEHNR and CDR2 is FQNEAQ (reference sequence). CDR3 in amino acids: CASSLAAGTNEQFF. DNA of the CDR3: TGTGCCAGCAGCTTAGCGGCGGGGACCAATGAGCAGTTCTTC. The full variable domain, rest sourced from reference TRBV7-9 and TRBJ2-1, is DTGVSQNPRHKITKRGQNVTFRCDPISEHNRLYWYRQTLGQGPEFLTYFQNEAQLEKSRLLSDRFSAERPKGSFSTLEIQRTEQGDSAMYLCASSLAAGTNEQFFGPGTRLTVL.

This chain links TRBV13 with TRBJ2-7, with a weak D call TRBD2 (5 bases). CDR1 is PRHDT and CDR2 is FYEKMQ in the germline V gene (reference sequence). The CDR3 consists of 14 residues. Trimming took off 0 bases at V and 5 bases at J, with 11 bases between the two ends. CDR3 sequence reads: CASSLGPRGHEQYF. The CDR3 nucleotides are TGTGCCAGCAGCTTAGGGCCCCGCGGGCACGAGCAGTACTTC.

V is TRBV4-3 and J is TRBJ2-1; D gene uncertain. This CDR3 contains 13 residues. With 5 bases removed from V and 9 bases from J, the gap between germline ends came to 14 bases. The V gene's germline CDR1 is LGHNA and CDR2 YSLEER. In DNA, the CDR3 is TGCGCCAGCAGCGCTGGGCCGAGCCGTGAGCAGTTCTTC. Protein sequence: CASSAGPSREQFF.

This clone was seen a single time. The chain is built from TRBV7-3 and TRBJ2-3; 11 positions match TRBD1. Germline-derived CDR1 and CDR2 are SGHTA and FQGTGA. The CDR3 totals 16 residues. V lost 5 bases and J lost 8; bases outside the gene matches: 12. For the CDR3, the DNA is TGTGCCAGCAGCCGGGACAGGGGGTCCCTCGGGGGTACGCAGTATTTT. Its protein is CASSRDRGSLGGTQYF.

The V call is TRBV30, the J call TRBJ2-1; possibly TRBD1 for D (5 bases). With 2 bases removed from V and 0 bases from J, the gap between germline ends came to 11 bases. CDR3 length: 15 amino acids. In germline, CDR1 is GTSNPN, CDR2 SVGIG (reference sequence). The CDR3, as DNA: TGTGCCTGGAGTAGGGTAGGGGCCTCCTACAATGAGCAGTTCTTC. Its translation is CAWSRVGASYNEQFF.

CDR3 region: CASSLAPGSGGTDTQYF. The CDR3 DNA is TGCGCCAGCAGCTTGGCCCCGGGGAGCGGGGGCACAGATACGCAGTATTTT. The chain recombines TRBV5-1 with TRBJ2-3; TRBD2 matches 7 bases. The CDR3 runs to 17 residues. V shed 0 bases, J shed 1 base, and the junction held 8 bases outside the gene matches. The germline CDR1 and CDR2 sequences are SGHRS and YFSETQ.

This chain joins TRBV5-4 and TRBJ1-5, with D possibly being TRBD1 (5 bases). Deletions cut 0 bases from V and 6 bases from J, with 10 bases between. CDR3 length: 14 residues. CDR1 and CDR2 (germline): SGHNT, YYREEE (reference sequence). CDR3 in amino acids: CASSLGGGGQPQHF. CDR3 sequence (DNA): TGTGCCAGCAGCTTGGGCGGGGGGGGTCAGCCCCAGCATTTT.

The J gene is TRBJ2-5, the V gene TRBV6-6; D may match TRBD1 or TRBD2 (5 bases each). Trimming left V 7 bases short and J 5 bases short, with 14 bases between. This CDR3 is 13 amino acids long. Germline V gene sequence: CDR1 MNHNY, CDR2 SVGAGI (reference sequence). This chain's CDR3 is CASNRGLGETQYF. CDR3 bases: TGTGCCAGCAATCGGGGCCTTGGGGAGACCCAGTACTTC.

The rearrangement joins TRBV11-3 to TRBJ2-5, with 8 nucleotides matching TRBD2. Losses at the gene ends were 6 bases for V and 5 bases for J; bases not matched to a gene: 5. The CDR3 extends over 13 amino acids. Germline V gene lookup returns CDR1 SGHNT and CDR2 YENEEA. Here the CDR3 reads CASSFGGRETQYF. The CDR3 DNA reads TGTGCCAGCAGTTTTGGCGGGAGGGAGACCCAGTACTTC.

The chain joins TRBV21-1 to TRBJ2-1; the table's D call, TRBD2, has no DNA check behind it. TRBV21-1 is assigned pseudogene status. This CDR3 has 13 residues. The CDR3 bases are TGTGCCAGCAGTACTAGCGGGAGCAATGAGCAGTTCTTC. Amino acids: CASSTSGSNEQFF.

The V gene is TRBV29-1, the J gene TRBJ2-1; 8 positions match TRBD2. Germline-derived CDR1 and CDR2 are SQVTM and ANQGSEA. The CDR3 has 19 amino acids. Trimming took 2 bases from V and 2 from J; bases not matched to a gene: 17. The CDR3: CSVEPGHTVPGLAYNEQFF. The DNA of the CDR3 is TGCAGCGTTGAACCGGGACACACCGTCCCGGGACTAGCCTACAATGAGCAGTTCTTC.

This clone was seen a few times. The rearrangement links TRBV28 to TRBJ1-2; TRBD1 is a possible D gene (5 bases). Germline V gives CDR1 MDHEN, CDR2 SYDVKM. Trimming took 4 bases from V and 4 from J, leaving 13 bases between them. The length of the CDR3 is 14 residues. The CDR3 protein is CASSSRGVGYGYTF. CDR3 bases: TGTGCCAGCAGTTCGCGGGGGGTCGGCTATGGCTACACCTTC.

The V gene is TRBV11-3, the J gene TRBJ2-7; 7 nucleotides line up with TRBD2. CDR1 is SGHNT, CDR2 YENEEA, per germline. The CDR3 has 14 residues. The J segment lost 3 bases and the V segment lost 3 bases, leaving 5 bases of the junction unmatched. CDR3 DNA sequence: TGTGCCAGCAGCTTCGGCGGGAGTGTCTACGAGCAGTACTTC. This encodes CASSFGGSVYEQYF.

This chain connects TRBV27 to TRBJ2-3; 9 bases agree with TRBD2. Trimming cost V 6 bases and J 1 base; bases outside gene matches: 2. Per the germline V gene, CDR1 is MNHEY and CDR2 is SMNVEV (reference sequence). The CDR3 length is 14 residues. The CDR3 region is CASRQREGTDTQYF. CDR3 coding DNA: TGTGCCAGCAGGCAGCGGGAGGGCACAGATACGCAGTATTTT.

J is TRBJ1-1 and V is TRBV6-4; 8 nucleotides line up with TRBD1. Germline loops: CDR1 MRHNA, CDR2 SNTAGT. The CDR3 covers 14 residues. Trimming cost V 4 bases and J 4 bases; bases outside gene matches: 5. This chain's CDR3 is CASSAGQAATEAFF. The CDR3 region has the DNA TGTGCCAGCAGTGCGGGACAGGCAGCCACTGAAGCTTTCTTT.